These 9 T cell receptor beta chains originate from one sample sequenced in a study of response to subunit inactivated influenza vaccine. MiXCR, applied by TCRdb to the RT-PCR reads, yields one record per CDR3 protein. The data contain about 700,000 distinct CDR3 sequences, approximately 15% of them singletons. The sequenced sample was PBMCs from blood, obtained 14 to 15 days before vaccination. The receptors were sampled from a man aged 50-59 years who received an inactivated influenza vaccine.

This clonotype has a count of ten or more. This chain links TRBV18 with TRBJ2-7; D tentatively reads TRBD1 or TRBD2 (5 bases each). CDR1 is KGHSH, CDR2 LQKENI, per germline. The CDR3 covers 12 residues. Deletions cut 6 bases from V and 5 bases from J, with 11 bases between. The CDR3, as DNA: TGTGCCAGCTCGGATGGGACGCACGAGCAGTACTTC. Its protein product is CASSDGTHEQYF.

This clonotype occurred a few times. This chain connects TRBV20-1 to TRBJ2-3; 8 bases are shared with TRBD1. Germline V gene data show CDR1 as DFQATT and CDR2 as SNEGSKA (reference sequence). The CDR3 covers 15 residues. The trim removed 4 bases at V and 1 base at J, leaving 7 bases unmatched. This CDR3 reads CSATSGGRGTDTQYF. In nucleotides, the CDR3 is TGCAGTGCTACTTCAGGGGGCAGGGGCACAGATACGCAGTATTTT.

The gene calls are TRBV7-6 and TRBJ2-1, with a weak D call TRBD1 (6 bases). Germline-derived CDR1 and CDR2 are SGHVS and FNYEAQ. This CDR3 has 15 amino acids. The V gene lost 5 bases and the J gene lost 1 base, with 12 bases spanning the gap. This chain's CDR3 is CASSLRDMSYNEQFF. The CDR3 coding sequence is TGTGCCAGCAGCCTCCGGGACATGTCCTACAATGAGCAGTTCTTC.

This clonotype was seen more than once but under ten times. This sequence joins TRBV6-5 and TRBJ2-3, with TRBD2 as a possible D gene (5 bases). Deletions cut 2 bases from V and 5 bases from J, with 11 bases between. This CDR3 is built from 14 residues. Germline assignment: CDR1 MNHEY and CDR2 SVGAGI. The CDR3 DNA sequence: TGTGCCAGCAGTTACGGGGAGAGAGGAGATACGCAGTATTTT. Translated: CASSYGERGDTQYF.

Many counts were recorded for this clonotype. This sequence joins TRBV4-1 and TRBJ2-1; 10 bases agree with TRBD2. CDR3 length: 16 amino acids. J gave up 3 bases and V 1 base, and 3 bases lay outside the gene matches. Germline-derived CDR1 and CDR2 are MGHRA and YSYEKL. In nucleotides, the CDR3 is TGCGCCAGCAGCCAAGGGACTAGCGGATACTACAATGAGCAGTTCTTC. This translates into CASSQGTSGYYNEQFF.

This clonotype was picked up a small number of times. The V gene is TRBV2, the J gene TRBJ1-5; maybe TRBD1 (5 bases). Germline CDR1 reads SNHLY; CDR2 reads FYNNEI. The V end lost 6 bases, the J end lost 3 bases, and 18 bases lay between the germline ends. The CDR3 is made up of 16 amino acids. The CDR3 region has the DNA TGTGCCAGCAGCTCTACGACGGGACGGTTCAATCAGCCCCAGCATTTT. It is translated as CASSSTTGRFNQPQHF.

This chain joins TRBV6-5 and TRBJ2-3, with 7 bases that match TRBD2. CDR1 and CDR2 from the germline V gene are MNHEY and SVGAGI. This CDR3 spans 19 amino acids. The J segment lost 1 base and the V segment lost 2 bases, leaving 15 bases of the junction unmatched. CDR3 loop: CASSYEGRGRAVGTDTQYF. The CDR3 nucleotides read TGTGCCAGCAGTTACGAGGGGCGCGGGAGAGCAGTGGGCACAGATACGCAGTATTTT.

The chain links TRBV19 to TRBJ2-7; 9 bases are shared with TRBD2. This CDR3 has 14 residues. Germline assignment: CDR1 LNHDA and CDR2 SQIVND (reference sequence). After removal of 4 bases from V and 6 bases from J, the junction contained 7 bases not matched to a gene. CDR3 sequence: CASSTVAGAVEQYF. Written as DNA, the CDR3 is TGTGCCAGTAGTACGGTAGCGGGAGCTGTCGAGCAGTACTTC.

The rearrangement uses TRBV2 and TRBJ2-7; D ambiguous. V was pared by 2 bases and J by 5 bases, with 7 bases between. The CDR3 length is 12 residues. Germline loops: CDR1 SNHLY, CDR2 FYNNEI. The CDR3 protein is CASSESFDEQYF. DNA of the CDR3: TGTGCCAGCAGTGAATCCTTCGACGAGCAGTACTTC.